This TCR beta chain stems from a study of breast tumors, draining lymph nodes, adjacent tissues. The study's findings and limits: Tumor and nontumor repertoires were significantly more similar in luminal-like than in basal-like breast cancer. Tumor TCR diversity was below lymph nodes but above nontumor tissue. Findings are consistent with lymph node origin and intratumoral expansion of most tumor T cells.

Germline-derived CDR1 and CDR2 are ENHRY and SYGVKD. V dropped 2 bases and J dropped 2; count of bases not matched to a gene: 2. The CDR3 has 15 residues. This clonotype showed up many times. Its antigen remains unidentified. Breast cancer patients provided tissue from their axillary draining lymph nodes. TCRdb re-derived calls from the multiplex PCR reads in MiXCR, one entry per CDR3 protein. The repertoire holds some 110,000 distinct CDR3 sequences, with approximately 28% as singletons. The specimen sequenced was axillary lymph node tissue. This TCR was sampled from a female donor with breast cancer. Some clones in this sample may be carry-over from other donors' samples. V is TRBV10-3 and J is TRBJ2-7; 11 bases map to TRBD1. The CDR3 is CAISETGQGAYEQYF. CDR3 nucleotide sequence: TGTGCCATCAGTGAGACGGGACAGGGGGCCTACGAGCAGTACTTC.